This T cell receptor (beta chain) comes out of a study of PD-1 blockade in mismatch repair-deficient tumors. Study context: All were previously treated, progressing patients with some twelve mismatch repair-deficient cancer types.

Sequencing was performed with immunoSEQ multiplex PCR; in TCRdb, only in-frame clones are kept and a portion is missing. The sample yields about 14,000 clones, approximately 82% seen once. Notes on the study in general: Rapid post-treatment expansion, then contraction, generally preceding radiologic response, marked tumor-resident clones.

Regarding this clone: Antigen unknown.

Every patient had mismatch repair deficiency by PCR or immunohistochemistry. TCRs were sequenced from a few patients responding to pembrolizumab. This CDR3 region has 15 residues. Unmatched junction bases numbered 4, after V lost 0 bases and J lost 6 bases. Germline lookup yields CDR1 LNHNV and CDR2 YYDKDF (reference sequence). The sample consisted of PBMCs, taken less than 15 weeks after starting pembrolizumab. The chain is built from TRBV15 and TRBJ2-3; 9 positions match TRBD2. The origin of this receptor is an adult with mismatch repair-deficient cancer. The CDR3 coding sequence is TGTGCCACCAGCAGAGATCTCGCGGGAGGGGATACGCAGTATTTT. The encoded protein is CATSRDLAGGDTQYF.